This TCR beta chain was observed in a study of spatial heterogeneity in lung cancer. Noted time point: sample taken at primary tumor resection. Whole RNA came from tumor, nontumor lung or frozen PBMC and was sequenced without being sorted. Broader study findings: Ubiquitous expanded tumor TCRs showed up in blood more at resection than follow-up.

This clonotype was observed at least ten times. Its antigen is as yet unknown. From the 5' RACE reads, TCRdb called clonotypes with MiXCR, one entry per CDR3 protein. Of under 25,000 distinct CDR3 sequences listed, roughly 7% are singletons. The CDR3 has 16 residues. CDR1 is SGHVS and CDR2 is FQNEAQ in the germline V gene. Trimming cost V 0 bases and J 5 bases, with 13 bases left between them. The clonotype comes from a male donor with early-stage non-small cell lung cancer. Sequencing was performed on PBMCs, taken at surgery. The V call is TRBV7-8, the J call TRBJ2-2, with a weak D call TRBD1 (5 bases). CDR3 sequence: CASSLASRAGTGELFF. The CDR3 DNA reads as TGTGCCAGCAGCTTAGCAAGTAGGGCAGGGACCGGGGAGCTGTTTTTT.